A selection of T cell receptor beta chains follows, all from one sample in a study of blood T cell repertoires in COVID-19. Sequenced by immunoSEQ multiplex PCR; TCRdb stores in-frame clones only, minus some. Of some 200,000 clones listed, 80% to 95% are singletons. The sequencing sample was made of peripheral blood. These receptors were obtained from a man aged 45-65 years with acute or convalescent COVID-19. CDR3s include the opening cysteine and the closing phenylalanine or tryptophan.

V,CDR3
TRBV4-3,CASSANTGEETQYF
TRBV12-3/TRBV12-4,CASSPGPGELFF
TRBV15,CATSRDKGMNQPQHF
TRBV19,CATQLTETNYGYTF
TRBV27,CASSRDRAGNTIYF
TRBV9,CASSARGGTTDTQYF
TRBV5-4,CASWRLAPDHNNEQFF
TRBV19,CASSIDHRRQGDTEAFF
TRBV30,CAWSKQTNTGELFF
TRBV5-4,CASSAFAGVTDTQYF
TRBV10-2,CASSGSGGGSQPQHF
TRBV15,CATSSDRDTEAFF
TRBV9,CASSLTGSGEKLFF
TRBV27,CASRLSGTANTEAFF
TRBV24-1,CATGSNYGYTF
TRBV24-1,CATSEGDRGQYF
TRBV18,CASSPTLAANNNGGELFF
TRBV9,CASSGLAGGLSEQYF